The clone carrying this T cell receptor beta chain was detected a few times. Its specificity is unknown. CDR3 length: 11 residues. CDR1 and CDR2 from the germline V gene are SQVTM and ANQGSEA. V dropped 4 bases and J dropped 2 bases, with 5 bases sitting between them. This entry belongs to a study of T cell responses to AZD1222 COVID-19 vaccine. Study-wide findings and caveats: The study identified only 6 or 7 AZD1222 recipients as seropositive at baseline. Repertoire sampling was restricted to post-peak T cell response timepoints.

TCRdb keeps only in-frame clones here, not all; method: immunoSEQ multiplex PCR. Of approximately 93,000 clones in the sample, 75% to 90% were seen once. Pooled together were second doses at about 4 or about 12 weeks. The chain links TRBV29-1 to TRBJ1-2; no firm D call. The origin of this receptor is an adult who received the AZD1222 COVID-19 vaccine. Material: peripheral blood, obtained 28 days after the second AZD1222 dose. The CDR3 here is CSVGGNYGYTF. CDR3 nucleotide sequence: TGCAGCGTTGGCGGGAACTATGGCTACACCTTC.